This T cell receptor beta chain was obtained from a study of CD4 T cells in relation to SARS-CoV-2 and coronaviruses. Study-wide context: TCR beta CDR3s were sequenced after approximately ten-day antigen culture of PBMCs.

Survey-level TCR-beta sequencing used DNA from CEF-cultured naive and memory CD4+ T cells. This table comes from immunoSEQ multiplex PCR, and its TCRdb copy is limited to in-frame clones, with some not included. The data hold 35,000 to 50,000 clones, with roughly 82% observed a single time. With regard to this clone: Its antigen is still unknown.

Naive and memory CD4+ T cells were separated from cryopreserved PBMCs. Trimming shortened V by 7 bases and J by 4 bases, and 17 bases separated the two germline ends. CDR1 is ENHRY and CDR2 is SYGVKD in the germline V gene. The CDR3 has 14 amino acids. This chain joins TRBV10-3 and TRBJ2-7; possibly TRBD1 for D (6 bases). Sequenced material: naive CD4+ T cells from PBMCs, cultured in vitro. The subset denotes: naive CD4+ T cells isolated by negative enrichment. This receptor was taken from an adult with COVID-19. Here the CDR3 DNA reads TGTGCCATCAATCCAGGGGATAGTGGGTACGAGCAGTACTTC. This translates into CAINPGDSGYEQYF.